The rows below give T cell receptor beta chains drawn from one sample of a study of blood T cells in healthy people across ages. From the 5' RACE reads, TCRdb called clonotypes with MiXCR, one entry per CDR3 protein. The sample gives some 1,800,000 distinct CDR3 sequences, 35% to 50% of which show up once; 23% is in the top ten. Sequencing was performed on blood. The receptors come from a human donor in good health. The CDR3 runs from the conserved cysteine through the conserved F or W. A D gene is named only where the DNA matches it firmly. Only some rows state a clone size, as once, few, many or a class for expanded clones.

CDR3nt	CDR3aa	v_gene	j_gene	abundance	d_gene
TGTGCCAGCAGTCGTGGACGGTCCCCATACGAGCAGTACTTC	CASSRGRSPYEQYF	TRBV6-6	TRBJ2-7	NA	NA
TGTGCTAGTGGTTTGGTAGGCACAGATACGCAGTATTTT	CASGLVGTDTQYF	TRBV12-5	TRBJ2-3	few	NA
TGCAGCGTTGATAGTATAGGGGAGAACACTGAAGCTTTCTTT	CSVDSIGENTEAFF	TRBV29-1	TRBJ1-1	few	NA
TGCAGCTCGGATGGCTACACCTTC	CSSDGYTF	TRBV29-1	TRBJ1-2	NA	NA
TGCAGCGTTGTATCACAGGGGGTTGCAGTGACCCAGTACTTC	CSVVSQGVAVTQYF	TRBV29-1	TRBJ2-5	NA	TRBD1
TGTGCCAGCTCACCCTCAGCAACATACGAGCAGTACTTC	CASSPSATYEQYF	TRBV18	TRBJ2-7	NA	NA
TGCGCCAGCAGCTTGGTGGCGAATTACACTGAGCAGTTCTTC	CASSLVANYTEQFF	TRBV5-1	TRBJ2-1	NA	NA
TGTGCCAGCAGCGTAGACAGGGACCCCTACGAGCAGTACTTC	CASSVDRDPYEQYF	TRBV9	TRBJ2-7	few	NA
TGTGCCAGCTCAGTTCGGGCCTCCTACGAGCAGTACTTC	CASSVRASYEQYF	TRBV14	TRBJ2-7	NA	NA
TGTGCCAGCAGTCCCGGGACTAGCGGGGGGGCCGGGAATGAGCAGTTCTTC	CASSPGTSGGAGNEQFF	TRBV12-3/TRBV12-4	TRBJ2-1	NA	TRBD2
TGCAGTGCTAGAGATGCCGACAGGGAAGGGGTGAATGAGCAGTTCTTC	CSARDADREGVNEQFF	TRBV20-1	TRBJ2-1	NA	TRBD1
TGTGCCAGCAGCTTACAGGGGGCCGCCTATAATTCACCCCTCCACTTT	CASSLQGAAYNSPLHF	TRBV7-6	TRBJ1-6	NA	TRBD1
TGCAGTGCTAGAACTTCGACAGGGATTGCTGAAGCTTTCTTT	CSARTSTGIAEAFF	TRBV20-1	TRBJ1-1	NA	TRBD1
TGCGCCAGCAGCTTGAGGGGGATCGAGTCACCCCTCCACTTT	CASSLRGIESPLHF	TRBV5-1	TRBJ1-6	NA	NA
TGTGCCAGCAGCTCCAGGGAAGGGTACACTGAAGCTTTCTTT	CASSSREGYTEAFF	TRBV7-8	TRBJ1-1	NA	NA
TGCGCCAGCAGCCATGATGTCCTCGCGAGCTCCTACAATGAGCAGTTCTTC	CASSHDVLASSYNEQFF	TRBV4-3	TRBJ2-1	NA	NA
TGTGCCAGCAGCCCCCCCAGACAGGGCTTTTCGTACAATCAGCCCCAGCATTTT	CASSPPRQGFSYNQPQHF	TRBV7-9	TRBJ1-5	NA	TRBD1
TGCGCCAGCAGCCAAGATCTGGTGGACGGGCAAGATACCCAGTACTTC	CASSQDLVDGQDTQYF	TRBV4-3	TRBJ2-5	NA	NA
TGTGCCAGCGACCGGGACATTCCGCTGGGCCTAAGCTCTGGGGCCAACGTCCTGACTTTC	CASDRDIPLGLSSGANVLTF	TRBV12-3/TRBV12-4	TRBJ2-6	NA	NA
TGTGCCAGCAGCCCCTCCGAGATCGGCGGGGGGGCCGATGAGCAGTTCTTC	CASSPSEIGGGADEQFF	TRBV9	TRBJ2-1	NA	TRBD2
TGTGCCAGCAGTTTGAGGTCGGGAGGTACGCAGTATTTT	CASSLRSGGTQYF	TRBV12-3/TRBV12-4	TRBJ2-3	NA	TRBD2
TGCAGTGCTAGTCTGGTTGGGACAGGGGCCTACGAACAGTACTTC	CSASLVGTGAYEQYF	TRBV20-1	TRBJ2-7	NA	TRBD1
TGCGCCAGCAGCTTAATACCCAACCAGGGAGAGACCCAGTACTTC	CASSLIPNQGETQYF	TRBV5-1	TRBJ2-5	NA	NA
TGTGCCAGCAGTTTAATGCCTGGGGGCTTTGATGGCTACACCTTC	CASSLMPGGFDGYTF	TRBV12-3/TRBV12-4	TRBJ1-2	NA	NA
TGCGCCAGCAGCATTGACACAGACAACTATGGCTACACCTTC	CASSIDTDNYGYTF	TRBV5-1	TRBJ1-2	NA	NA
TGCAGTGCTGCAGGGGGACCCGAAGCTTTCTTT	CSAAGGPEAFF	TRBV20-1	TRBJ1-1	NA	TRBD1
TGTGTCAGCACCGAAGTGGGCCGATCTAACTATGGCTACACCTTC	CVSTEVGRSNYGYTF	TRBV11-2	TRBJ1-2	NA	NA
TGTGCCAGCAGTTTGTACAGGGTGGGCTATGGCTACACCTTC	CASSLYRVGYGYTF	TRBV28	TRBJ1-2	NA	NA
TGTGCCATCAAGGGGACCATCAATGAGCAGTTCTTC	CAIKGTINEQFF	TRBV10-3	TRBJ2-1	NA	NA
TGCAGCGTTGCAGACAGCCATCAGCCCCAGCATTTT	CSVADSHQPQHF	TRBV29-1	TRBJ1-5	few	NA
TGTGCCAGCTCACCCAACTTAAGTGAAAAACTGTTTTTT	CASSPNLSEKLFF	TRBV18	TRBJ1-4	NA	NA
TGCAGCGTGGGACCGGAAGTCGCCGAAGCTTTCTTT	CSVGPEVAEAFF	TRBV29-1	TRBJ1-1	few	NA
TGTGCCAGCAGCGTAGACGGTCAGCCCCAGCATTTT	CASSVDGQPQHF	TRBV9	TRBJ1-5	once	NA
TGCGCCAGCAGAAGACAGGACCAATACACTGAAGCTTTCTTT	CASRRQDQYTEAFF	TRBV5-1	TRBJ1-1	once	NA
TGTGCCAGCAGTGAAAATTTGGTGCTAGGGGCCGTGAACACTGAAGCTTTCTTT	CASSENLVLGAVNTEAFF	TRBV2	TRBJ1-1	NA	NA
TGTGCCAGCAGTGAAAGGGGCAGGGGGCCCCACGAGCAGTACTTC	CASSERGRGPHEQYF	TRBV25-1	TRBJ2-7	few	TRBD1
TGTGCCAGCAGCTTCAGACAGGTTACTAATGAAAAACTGTTTTTT	CASSFRQVTNEKLFF	TRBV7-2	TRBJ1-4	NA	NA
TGTGCCAGCAGACCTCAGAGGGGCTCCTACGAGCAGTACTTC	CASRPQRGSYEQYF	TRBV3-1	TRBJ2-7	NA	NA
TGTGCCAGCAGACTAATCGCGTATGAGCAGTTCTTC	CASRLIAYEQFF	TRBV7-2	TRBJ2-1	NA	NA
TGTGCCAGCAGTCGGCGGGGCCCGCTCGGGGATACGCAGTATTTT	CASSRRGPLGDTQYF	TRBV6-6	TRBJ2-3	NA	NA
TGTGCCAGCAGCCCAACACTTTTTGCCAAAAACATTCAGTACTTC	CASSPTLFAKNIQYF	TRBV7-2	TRBJ2-4	NA	NA
TGCGCCAGCAGTTTGATATCGGGAGAACCGACCGGGGAGCTGTTTTTT	CASSLISGEPTGELFF	TRBV5-1	TRBJ2-2	NA	NA
TGCAGTGCTAGAGTAGCTCGGGATTTCTATGGCTACACCTTC	CSARVARDFYGYTF	TRBV20-1	TRBJ1-2	NA	NA
TGTGCCAGCAGCTTAATTGTCTTATCCGGGCCAGATACGCAGTATTTT	CASSLIVLSGPDTQYF	TRBV7-9	TRBJ2-3	NA	NA
TGTGCCAGCAGGTCGGGACTCTACGAGCAGTACTTC	CASRSGLYEQYF	TRBV6-1	TRBJ2-7	few	NA
TGTGCCAGCAGCCAAGATCTCGCGGGTCCTTACGAGCAGTACTTC	CASSQDLAGPYEQYF	TRBV3-1	TRBJ2-7	few	NA
TGCGCCAGCAGCCCGTTAGGGGGGGAGATGAACACTGAAGCTTTCTTT	CASSPLGGEMNTEAFF	TRBV4-1	TRBJ1-1	NA	NA